What follows is one TCR beta chain and its context. What it binds is unknown. The data are from a study of cytomegalovirus exposure and HLA in healthy donors. General study findings and limits: The authors judged a highly shared variant cluster likely a sequencing artifact.

Use of 60 Vbeta and 13 Jbeta primers characterized the PCR. Some clones are missing from TCRdb's copy, which holds only in-frame ones; the method was immunoSEQ multiplex PCR. Here the sample table reports 200,000 to 250,000 clones. CDR1 SEHNR and CDR2 FQNEAQ come from the germline V gene (reference sequence). Trimming shortened V by 7 bases and J by 4 bases, and 19 bases separated the two germline ends. This CDR3 has 15 amino acids. The TCR was taken from a woman younger than 45 in good health and CMV-seropositive. The source material was PBMCs. The gene calls are TRBV7-9 and TRBJ1-1, with D uncertain. CDR3: CASISATGWATEAFF. The CDR3 DNA sequence: TGTGCCAGCATCAGCGCAACGGGATGGGCCACTGAAGCTTTCTTT.